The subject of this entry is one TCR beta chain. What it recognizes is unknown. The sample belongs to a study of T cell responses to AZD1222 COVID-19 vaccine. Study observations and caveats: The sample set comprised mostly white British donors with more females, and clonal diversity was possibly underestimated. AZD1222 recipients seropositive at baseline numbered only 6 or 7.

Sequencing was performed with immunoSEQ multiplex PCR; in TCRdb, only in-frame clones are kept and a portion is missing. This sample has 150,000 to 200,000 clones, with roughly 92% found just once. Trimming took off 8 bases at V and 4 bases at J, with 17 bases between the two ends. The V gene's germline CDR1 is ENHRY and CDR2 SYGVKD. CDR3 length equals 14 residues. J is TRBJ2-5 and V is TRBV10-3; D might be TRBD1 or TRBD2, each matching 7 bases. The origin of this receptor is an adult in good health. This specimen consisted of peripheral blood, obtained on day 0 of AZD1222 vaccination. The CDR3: CAIAQGGGGETQYF. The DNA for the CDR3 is TGTGCCATCGCGCAGGGGGGGGGCGGAGAGACCCAGTACTTC.